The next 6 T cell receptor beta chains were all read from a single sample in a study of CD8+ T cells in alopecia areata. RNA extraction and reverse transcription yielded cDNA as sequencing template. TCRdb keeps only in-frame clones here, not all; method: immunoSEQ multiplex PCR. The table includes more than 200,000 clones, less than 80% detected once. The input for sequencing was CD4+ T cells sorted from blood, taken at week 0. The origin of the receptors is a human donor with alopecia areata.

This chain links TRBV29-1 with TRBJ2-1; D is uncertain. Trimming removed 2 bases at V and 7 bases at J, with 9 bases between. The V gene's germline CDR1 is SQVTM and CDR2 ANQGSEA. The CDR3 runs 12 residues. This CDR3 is CSVEPARNEQFF. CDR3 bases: TGCAGCGTTGAACCAGCTCGGAATGAGCAGTTCTTC.

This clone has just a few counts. The CDR3, as DNA: TGCAGCGTTGCGGAGTCTCGGGGGACTGAAGCTTTCTTT. Amino acids: CSVAESRGTEAFF. The gene calls are TRBV29-1 and TRBJ1-1; D might be TRBD1 (5 bases). V was trimmed by 4 bases and J by 5 bases, leaving 14 bases between them. Germline loops: CDR1 SQVTM, CDR2 ANQGSEA. The CDR3 is made up of 13 amino acids.

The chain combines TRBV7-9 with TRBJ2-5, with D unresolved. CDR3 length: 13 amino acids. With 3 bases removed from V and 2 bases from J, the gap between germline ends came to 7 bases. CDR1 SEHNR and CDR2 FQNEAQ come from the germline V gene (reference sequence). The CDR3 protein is CASSFRPQETQYF. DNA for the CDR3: TGTGCCAGCAGCTTCCGGCCACAAGAGACCCAGTACTTC.

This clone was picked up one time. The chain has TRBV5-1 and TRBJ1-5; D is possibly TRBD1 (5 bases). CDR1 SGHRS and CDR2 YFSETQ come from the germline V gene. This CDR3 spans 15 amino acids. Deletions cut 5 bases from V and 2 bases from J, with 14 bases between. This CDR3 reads CASRQDSAGNQPQHF. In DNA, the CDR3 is TGCGCCAGCAGACAAGACAGTGCAGGCAATCAGCCCCAGCATTTT.

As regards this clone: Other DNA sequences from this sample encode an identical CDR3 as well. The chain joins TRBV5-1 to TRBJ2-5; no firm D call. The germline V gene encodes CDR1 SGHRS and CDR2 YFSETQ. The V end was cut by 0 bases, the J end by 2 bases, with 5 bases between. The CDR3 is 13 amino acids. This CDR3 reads CASSLELQETQYF. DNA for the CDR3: TGCGCCAGCAGCTTGGAACTGCAAGAGACCCAGTACTTC. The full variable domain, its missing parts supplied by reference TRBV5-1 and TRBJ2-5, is KAGVTQTPRYLIKTRGQQVTLSCSPISGHRSVSWYQQTPGQGLQFLFEYFSETQRNKGNFPGRFSGRQFSNSRSEMNVSTLELGDSALYLCASSLELQETQYFGPGTRLLVL.

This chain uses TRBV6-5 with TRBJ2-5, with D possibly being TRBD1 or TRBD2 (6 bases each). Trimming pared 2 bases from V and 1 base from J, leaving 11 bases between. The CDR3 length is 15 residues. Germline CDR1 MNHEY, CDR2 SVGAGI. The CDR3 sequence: CASSYGGPVQETQYF. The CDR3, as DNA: TGTGCCAGCAGTTACGGGGGGCCAGTCCAAGAGACCCAGTACTTC.